The 3 T cell receptor beta chains given below trace back to one sample, sequenced in a study of cytomegalovirus exposure and HLA in healthy donors. Primers for the PCR totalled 60 Vbeta and 13 Jbeta. Profiling relied on immunoSEQ multiplex PCR, and the TCRdb table lists in-frame clones only, not all of them. Of 150,000 to 200,000 clones listed, about nine tenths were seen once; the top ten hold approximately 0.98%. Sequenced: PBMCs. The receptors derive from a boy under 10 years old in good health and CMV-seronegative.

This sequence joins TRBV6-5 and TRBJ2-1; 10 bases are a match to TRBD2. The CDR3 sequence is 16 residues long. Trimming cost V 0 bases and J 7 bases; bases outside gene matches: 6. Per germline, CDR1 MNHEY and CDR2 SVGAGI. DNA of the CDR3: TGTGCCAGCAGTTACTCGACCGGGACTAGCGCAAATGAGCAGTTCTTC. It yields the protein CASSYSTGTSANEQFF.

V is TRBV7-9 and J is TRBJ2-5; TRBD1 agrees at 7 bases. This CDR3 has 14 amino acids. CDR1 and CDR2 from the germline V gene are SEHNR and FQNEAQ (reference sequence). The J segment lost 0 bases and the V segment lost 3 bases, leaving 1 base of the junction unmatched. The CDR3 loop is CASSLGTDQETQYF. CDR3 nucleotides: TGTGCCAGCAGCTTGGGGACAGACCAAGAGACCCAGTACTTC.

This chain links TRBV27 with TRBJ2-5, with TRBD1 matching 8 bases. The length of the CDR3 is 16 residues. The V gene's germline CDR1 is MNHEY and CDR2 SMNVEV (reference sequence). V shed 4 bases, J shed 1 base, and the junction held 8 bases outside the gene matches. DNA for the CDR3: TGTGCCAGCAGTTCCGCAATGGGGACAGGCCAAGAGACCCAGTACTTC. Protein: CASSSAMGTGQETQYF.